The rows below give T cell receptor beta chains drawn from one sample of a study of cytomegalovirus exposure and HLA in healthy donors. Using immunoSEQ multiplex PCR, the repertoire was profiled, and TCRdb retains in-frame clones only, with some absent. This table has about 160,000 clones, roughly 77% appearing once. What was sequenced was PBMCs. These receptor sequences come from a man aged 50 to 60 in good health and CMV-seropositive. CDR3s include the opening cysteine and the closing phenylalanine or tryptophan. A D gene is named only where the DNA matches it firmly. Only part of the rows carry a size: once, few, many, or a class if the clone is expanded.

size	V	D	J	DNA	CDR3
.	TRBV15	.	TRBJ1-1	TGTGCCACCAGCCGGAGACAGACTGAAGCTTTCTTT	CATSRRQTEAFF
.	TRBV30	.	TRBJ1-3	TGTGCCTGGAGTGTGGGGGACACAGGGTCTGGAAACACCATATATTTT	CAWSVGDTGSGNTIYF
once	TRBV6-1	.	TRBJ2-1	TGTGCCAGCAGTGCCAATCGGGACATACTGTACAATGAGCAGTTCTTC	CASSANRDILYNEQFF
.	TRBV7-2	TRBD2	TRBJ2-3	TGTGCCAGCTCGAACAGACTAGCGGGGGGGGATACGCAGTATTTT	CASSNRLAGGDTQYF
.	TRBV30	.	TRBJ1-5	TGTGCCTGGAGTGTAACAGACGATCAGCCCCAGCATTTT	CAWSVTDDQPQHF
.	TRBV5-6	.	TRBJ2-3	TGTGCCAGCAGCCCATGGGATCAGGGAGGAGATACGCAGTATTTT	CASSPWDQGGDTQYF
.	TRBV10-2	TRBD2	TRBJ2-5	TGCGCCAGCAGTGACGCTAGCGGGGAAATGGGAGAGACCCAGTACTTC	CASSDASGEMGETQYF
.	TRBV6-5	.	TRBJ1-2	TGTGCCAGCAGTTACGCGGGGGGTTATGGCTACACCTTC	CASSYAGGYGYTF
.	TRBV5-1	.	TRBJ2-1	TGCGCCAGCAACCCCGGGACTCCGAACAATGAGCAGTTCTTC	CASNPGTPNNEQFF
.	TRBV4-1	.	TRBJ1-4	TGCGCCAGCAGCCAAGATTTTACAGTCGACGAAAAACTGTTTTTT	CASSQDFTVDEKLFF
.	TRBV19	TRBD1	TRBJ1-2	TGTGCCAGTGCCAAAGGGCCAGGGGGTCTCTTCGGCTACACCTTC	CASAKGPGGLFGYTF
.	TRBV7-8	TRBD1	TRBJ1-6	TGTGCCAGCAGCTTAGGGGGGACAGGGGATTCACCCCTCCACTTT	CASSLGGTGDSPLHF
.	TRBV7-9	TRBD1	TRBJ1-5	TGTGCCAGCAGCGGGGACAGGGCGAGCAATCAGCCCCAGCATTTT	CASSGDRASNQPQHF
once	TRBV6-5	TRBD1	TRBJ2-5	TGTGCCAGCAGTTACTCGACAGGGCCAGAGACCCAGTACTTC	CASSYSTGPETQYF
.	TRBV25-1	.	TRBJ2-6	TGTGCCAGCAGTGCCTCTTCTGGGGCCAACGTCCTGACTTTC	CASSASSGANVLTF
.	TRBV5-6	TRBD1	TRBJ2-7	TGTGCCAGCAGCTTGGAGGACAGGGAGATCCCCGAGCAGTACTTC	CASSLEDREIPEQYF
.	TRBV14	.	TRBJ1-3	TGTGCCAGCAGCCTTACTGGAAACACCATATATTTT	CASSLTGNTIYF
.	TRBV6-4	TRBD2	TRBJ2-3	TGTGCCAGCAGTAATGAAGCGGGGGGAACAGATACGCAGTATTTT	CASSNEAGGTDTQYF
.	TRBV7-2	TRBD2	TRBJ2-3	TGTGCCAGCAGCTTCGGACTAGCGGCAGATACGCAGTATTTT	CASSFGLAADTQYF
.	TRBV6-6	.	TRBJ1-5	TGTGCCAGCAGGGGGGGGGCCGACTATCAGCCCCAGCATTTT	CASRGGADYQPQHF
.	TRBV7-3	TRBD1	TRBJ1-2	TGTGCCAGCAGCCCTCACAGGGGGGGCGGCTACACCTTC	CASSPHRGGGYTF
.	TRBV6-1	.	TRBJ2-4	TGTGCCAGCAGTGAAGGTACAGGCAAAAACATTCAGTACTTC	CASSEGTGKNIQYF
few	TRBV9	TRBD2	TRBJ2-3	TGTGCCAGCAGCGTAGGGAGTAGCGGGGGGGCCTGGAGCACAGATACGCAGTATTTT	CASSVGSSGGAWSTDTQYF
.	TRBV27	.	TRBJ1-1	TGTGCCAGCAGTTGGGGACATTTGAACACTGAAGCTTTCTTT	CASSWGHLNTEAFF
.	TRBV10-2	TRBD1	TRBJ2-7	TGCGCCAGCAGGAGGACAGGGAACTACGAGCAGTACTTC	CASRRTGNYEQYF
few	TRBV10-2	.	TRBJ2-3	TGCGCCAGCAGTGAGATCCAGACTACTAGCACAGATACGCAGTATTTT	CASSEIQTTSTDTQYF
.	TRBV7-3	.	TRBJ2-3	TGTGCCAGCAGCTTGGGGCCTATAACAGATACGCAGTATTTT	CASSLGPITDTQYF
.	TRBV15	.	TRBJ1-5	TGTGCCACCAGCAGAGCCGGGTCTGCGGGCAATCAGCCCCAGCATTTT	CATSRAGSAGNQPQHF
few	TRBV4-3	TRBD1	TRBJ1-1	TGCGCCAGCAATTTAGGGACAGGGGACACTGAAGCTTTCTTT	CASNLGTGDTEAFF
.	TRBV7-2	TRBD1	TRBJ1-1	TGTGCCAGCAGCGTACGGGACAGCAAGAACACTGAAGCTTTCTTT	CASSVRDSKNTEAFF
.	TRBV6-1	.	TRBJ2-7	TGTGCCAGCAGTGAAGTCGAGTCGCGGGGCGAGCAGTACTTC	CASSEVESRGEQYF
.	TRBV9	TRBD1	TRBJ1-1	TGTGCCAGACTTAAGGGACAGGGAGGGAACACTGAAGCTTTCTTT	CARLKGQGGNTEAFF
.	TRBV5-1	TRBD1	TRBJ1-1	TGCGCCAGCAGCTTGGCCACAGGGGCGGGTGGCACTGAAGCTTTCTTT	CASSLATGAGGTEAFF
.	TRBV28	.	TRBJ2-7	TGTGCCAGCAGTAGCTCCCTCTACGAGCAGTACTTC	CASSSSLYEQYF
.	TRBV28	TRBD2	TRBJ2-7	TGTGCCAGCAGTTTGGCGGCTAGCGGGGGGTTCGAGCAGTACTTC	CASSLAASGGFEQYF
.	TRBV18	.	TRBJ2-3	TGTGCCAGCTCACCACGTGACATTACAGGCACAGATACGCAGTATTTT	CASSPRDITGTDTQYF
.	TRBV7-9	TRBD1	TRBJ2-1	TGTGCCAGCAGCTCGGGACAGGGTTTCCGCGATGAGCAGTTCTTC	CASSSGQGFRDEQFF
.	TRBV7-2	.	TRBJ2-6	TGTGCCAGCAGCTTAGTTCGGTTGATCTCTGGGGCCAACGTCCTGACTTTC	CASSLVRLISGANVLTF
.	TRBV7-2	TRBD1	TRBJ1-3	TGTGCCAGCACCTACGGGACAGGAGGAAACACCATATATTTT	CASTYGTGGNTIYF
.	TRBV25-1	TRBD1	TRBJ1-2	TGTGCCAGCAGTGTTGAGGGGGCGAGAGGCTACACCTTC	CASSVEGARGYTF
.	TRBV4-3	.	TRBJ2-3	TGCGCCAGCAGCTTCGGGGAGTACACAGATACGCAGTATTTT	CASSFGEYTDTQYF
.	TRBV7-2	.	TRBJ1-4	TGTGCCAGCAGCTCCTCCGGGAGGGCCTCTAATGAAAAACTGTTTTTT	CASSSSGRASNEKLFF
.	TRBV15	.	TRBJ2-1	TGTGCCACCAGTAATCCCCCCGAGGCAGCTTGGAATGAGCAGTTCTTC	CATSNPPEAAWNEQFF
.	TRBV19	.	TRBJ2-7	TGTGCCAGTAGTATATTGCGCGGAACTTCCTACGAGCAGTACTTC	CASSILRGTSYEQYF
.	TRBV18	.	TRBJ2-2	TGTGCCAGCTCACCACCTAGTTCGGTCACCGGGGAGCTGTTTTTT	CASSPPSSVTGELFF
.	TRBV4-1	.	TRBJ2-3	TGCGCCAGCAGCCAAGAGGCCCAACTAGCCCTCACAGATACGCAGTATTTT	CASSQEAQLALTDTQYF
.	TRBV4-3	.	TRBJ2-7	TGCGCCAGCAGCCAAGAAGGGGCAGGGCTCGAGCAGTACTTC	CASSQEGAGLEQYF
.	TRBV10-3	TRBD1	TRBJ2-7	TGTGCCATCAGGACCGACAGGGTTACCGAGCAGTACTTC	CAIRTDRVTEQYF
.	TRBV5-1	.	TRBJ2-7	TGCGCCAGCAGCTTGGACAGGGTGAATGGGGAGCAGTACTTC	CASSLDRVNGEQYF
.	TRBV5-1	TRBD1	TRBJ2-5	TGCGCCAGCAGCCGACAGGGTACGGAGACCCAGTACTTC	CASSRQGTETQYF
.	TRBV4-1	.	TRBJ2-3	TGCGCCAGCAGCCAACACGGACAGTCCACAGATACGCAGTATTTT	CASSQHGQSTDTQYF
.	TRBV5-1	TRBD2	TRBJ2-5	TGCGCCAGCAGCCGAACAGCGGGGTCTCAAGAGACCCAGTACTTC	CASSRTAGSQETQYF
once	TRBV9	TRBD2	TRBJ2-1	TGTGCCAGCAGCCCGCGACTAGCGGTGACCAATGAGCAGTTCTTC	CASSPRLAVTNEQFF